The present entry profiles one T cell receptor (beta chain) with its context. Its cognate antigen is unknown. This record comes from a study of cytomegalovirus exposure and HLA in healthy donors. Study results and caveats: Association of a missense DCLRE1C variant with TCR beta V- and J-gene trimming was reported in a later analysis. Both high specificity and high sensitivity reportedly marked the classifier's diagnosis of cytomegalovirus status.

PCR employed 60 Vbeta and 13 Jbeta primers. This table comes from immunoSEQ multiplex PCR, and its TCRdb copy is limited to in-frame clones, with some not included. The profile shows around 150,000 clones, around 80% of them singletons. Losses at the gene ends were 0 bases for V and 4 bases for J; bases not matched to a gene: 4. This CDR3 contains 15 residues. The germline V gene has CDR1 LGHNA and CDR2 YSLEER. The rearrangement links TRBV4-3 to TRBJ2-7; 9 bases are a match to TRBD2. This TCR was recovered from a man younger than 40 in good health and CMV-seropositive. The sample comprised PBMCs. The CDR3 sequence: CASSQDRAGGYEQYF. DNA for the CDR3: TGCGCCAGCAGCCAAGATCGAGCGGGGGGTTACGAGCAGTACTTC.